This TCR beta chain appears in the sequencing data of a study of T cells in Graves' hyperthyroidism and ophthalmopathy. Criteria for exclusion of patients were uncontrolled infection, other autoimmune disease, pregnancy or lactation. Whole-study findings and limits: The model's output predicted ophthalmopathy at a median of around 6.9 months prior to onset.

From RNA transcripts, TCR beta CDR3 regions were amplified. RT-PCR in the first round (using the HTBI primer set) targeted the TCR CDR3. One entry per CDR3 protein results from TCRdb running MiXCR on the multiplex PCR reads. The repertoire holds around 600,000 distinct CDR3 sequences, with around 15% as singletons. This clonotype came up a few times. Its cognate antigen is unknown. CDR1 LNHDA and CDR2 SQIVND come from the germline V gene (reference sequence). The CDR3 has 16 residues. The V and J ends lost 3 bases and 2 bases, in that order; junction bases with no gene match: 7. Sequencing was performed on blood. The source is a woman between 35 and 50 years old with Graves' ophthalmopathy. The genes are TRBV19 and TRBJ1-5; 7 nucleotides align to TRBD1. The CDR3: CASSILTGYGNQPQHF. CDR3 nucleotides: TGTGCCAGTAGTATCCTGACAGGGTACGGCAATCAGCCCCAGCATTTT.